Below, one T cell receptor (beta chain) is given with its context. This table comes from immunoSEQ multiplex PCR, and its TCRdb copy is limited to in-frame clones, with some not included. The table lists roughly 640,000 clones, around 72% of them singletons. These data originate in a study of shared clonotypes between healthy human individuals. The CDR3 has 16 amino acids. In germline, CDR1 is MGHRA, CDR2 YSYEKL. V lost 0 bases and J lost 5; bases outside the gene matches: 5. This sequence joins TRBV4-1 and TRBJ2-2, with 8 bases aligning to TRBD2. Source material: memory CD4+ T cells sorted from blood. Sample subset: CD45RA-negative fraction. This receptor was identified in a woman aged 25 to 45 in good health. The chain's CDR3 is CASSQEGLVVTGELFF. CDR3 bases: TGCGCCAGCAGCCAAGAGGGACTAGTAGTAACCGGGGAGCTGTTTTTT.